Below, 3 T cell receptor beta chains from the same sample are listed, as sequenced in a study of spatial heterogeneity in lung cancer. Via MiXCR, TCRdb re-called the 5' RACE reads, giving one row per CDR3 protein. The data hold around 110,000 distinct CDR3 sequences, with 12% observed a single time. Sample time point: blood at routine non-recurrence follow-up after resection. TCRs were sequenced from unsorted whole RNA of tumor, nontumor lung or PBMC. Specimen: PBMCs, collected at follow-up. The receptors shown here come from a male donor with early-stage non-small cell lung cancer.

Only one count was recorded for this clonotype. V is TRBV5-1 and J is TRBJ2-7; 11 bases line up with TRBD1. Germline V gene sequence: CDR1 SGHRS, CDR2 YFSETQ. This CDR3 region has 14 residues. The V gene end was trimmed by 4 bases and the J gene end by 6 bases; junction bases not matched to a gene: 6. As DNA, the CDR3 is TGCGCCAGCAGCCTCGGACAGGGGGCATCCGAGCAGTACTTC. Its protein is CASSLGQGASEQYF.

This clonotype was found many times. The rearrangement joins TRBV6-5 to TRBJ1-6; no clear D. The CDR3 has 17 amino acids. With 2 bases removed from V and 0 bases from J, the gap between germline ends came to 11 bases. CDR1 is MNHEY, CDR2 SVGAGI, per germline. The DNA of the CDR3 is TGTGCCAGCAGTTACGAACAGCCAAGCTCCTATAATTCACCCCTCCACTTT. Translation gives CASSYEQPSSYNSPLHF.

The CDR3 bases are TGTGCCAGCAGCTCCGCTAGCGGGGGGGCCAAAAACATTCAGTACTTC. The encoded protein is CASSSASGGAKNIQYF. This sequence joins TRBV11-2 and TRBJ2-4; 11 nucleotides align to TRBD2. The CDR3 has 16 amino acids. The V and J ends lost 4 bases and 1 base, in that order; junction bases with no gene match: 3. Germline V gives CDR1 SGHAT, CDR2 FQNNGV.